These 30 T cell receptor beta chains originate from one sample sequenced in a study of T cell repertoires in cytomegalovirus infection (dated by TCRdb to between 2018 and 2021). Sequencing took place on an Illumina HiSeq 1500. TCRdb cleaned the public reads at Q25 with fastp, built clones with MiXCR and kept in-frame beta chains. Rows with a matching CDR3 protein are joined into one entry that keeps the most common DNA and genes. Within this sample are 500,000 or so distinct CDR3 sequences, with about 15% of them counted one time only. 20% to 30% of the sample goes to the ten largest clones. Source material: CD8+ T cells from PBMCs. All receptors come from a human donor in good health (CMV status not recorded). Some clones in this sample may be carry-over from other donors' samples.

This clonotype was seen many times. The V and J genes are TRBV7-9 and TRBJ2-7, with TRBD1 matching over 7 bases. CDR1 is SEHNR, CDR2 FQNEAQ, per germline (reference sequence). The ends lost 5 bases at V and 6 bases at J; junction bases unmatched: 7. The CDR3 is 13 amino acids. The CDR3 spells CASSLGTAGEQYF. CDR3 sequence (DNA): TGTGCCAGCAGCCTTGGGACAGCCGGCGAGCAGTACTTC.

The rearrangement uses TRBV15 and TRBJ2-2; a possible D gene is TRBD1 (6 bases). V gave up 3 bases and J gave up 4 bases, with 12 bases separating them. In germline, CDR1 is LNHNV, CDR2 YYDKDF (reference sequence). This CDR3 is built from 15 residues. The CDR3 nucleotides read TGTGCCACCAGCAGTAACAGGGCGAGCACCGGGGAGCTGTTTTTT. Translated, it gives CATSSNRASTGELFF.

The rearrangement uses TRBV5-6 and TRBJ2-3; 7 bases are shared with TRBD1. Germline CDR1 and CDR2: SGHDT and YYEEEE. With V trimmed by 4 bases and J by 0 bases, 5 bases remained unmatched. The CDR3 totals 15 residues. Here the CDR3 DNA reads TGTGCCAGCAGCGATGACAGGGCTAGCACAGATACGCAGTATTTT. Residues: CASSDDRASTDTQYF.

The chain recombines TRBV4-1 with TRBJ1-6, with no clear D. The CDR3 sequence is 15 residues long. Per the germline V gene, CDR1 is MGHRA and CDR2 is YSYEKL. V was cut by 0 bases and J by 7 bases, with 10 bases left in between. The CDR3 DNA reads as TGCGCCAGCAGCCAAGAGAGAGTCACCAATTCACCCCTCCACTTT. It translates to CASSQERVTNSPLHF.

This clonotype was detected ten times or more. V gene TRBV11-2 combines with J gene TRBJ2-7; D call uncertain. The CDR3 extends over 12 amino acids. V was clipped by 5 bases and J by 7 bases, with 12 bases between them. Germline CDR1 is SGHAT and CDR2 is FQNNGV. The chain's CDR3 is CASSRSSREQYF. The CDR3 coding sequence is TGTGCCAGCAGCCGTAGTTCCCGGGAGCAGTACTTC.

This clonotype was counted many times. The chain couples TRBV6-4 to TRBJ2-1; D not resolved. V was shortened by 0 bases and J by 3 bases, with 12 bases between the two germline ends. Per the germline V gene, CDR1 is MRHNA and CDR2 is SNTAGT. CDR3 length equals 16 residues. CDR3 in DNA: TGTGCCAGCAGTGACTCTACTATTGGCGGCTACAATGAGCAGTTCTTC. Amino acids: CASSDSTIGGYNEQFF.

This clonotype was counted ten times or more. The chain employs TRBV7-9 and TRBJ1-2, with D possibly being TRBD1 (6 bases). CDR1 SEHNR and CDR2 FQNEAQ come from the germline V gene (reference sequence). V was trimmed by 6 bases and J by 2 bases, leaving 25 bases between them. The CDR3 is 18 amino acids. The chain's CDR3 is CASSGNPDRGPGNYGYTF. For the CDR3, the DNA is TGTGCCAGCAGTGGTAATCCGGACCGGGGGCCGGGGAACTATGGCTACACCTTC.

Turning to this clonotype: A much more abundant neighbour one base away suggests this may be a read error. The chain recombines TRBV27 with TRBJ1-1; D ambiguous. Germline CDR1 and CDR2: MNHEY and SMNVEV (reference sequence). This CDR3 comprises 15 residues. For the CDR3, the DNA is TGTGCCAGCGGGGTCACCAGGTTCATGAAGACTGAAGCTTTCTTT. It codes for CASGVTRFMKTEAFF.

This clonotype was seen at least ten times. J is TRBJ1-1 and V is TRBV7-9; D call uncertain. The CDR3 runs to 13 residues. Per germline, CDR1 SEHNR and CDR2 FQNEAQ (reference sequence). V lost 7 bases and J lost 1, with 10 bases in between. CDR3 coding DNA: TGTGCCAGCATGGGCGGATGGAACACTGAAGCTTTCTTT. Translating it yields CASMGGWNTEAFF.

This clonotype was detected ten times or more. V and J are TRBV7-9 and TRBJ1-2; maybe TRBD1 (5 bases). CDR3 size: 13 residues. CDR1 is SEHNR, CDR2 FQNEAQ, per germline (reference sequence). Trimming took off 5 bases at V and 5 bases at J, with 12 bases between the two ends. The DNA for the CDR3 is TGTGCCAGCAGCCCTAGTTCAGGGTATGGCTACACCTTC. Translated, it gives CASSPSSGYGYTF.

This clonotype was seen ten or more times. This rearrangement joins TRBV6-1 to TRBJ2-7; 8 bases are a match to TRBD2. CDR1 MNHNS and CDR2 SASEGT come from the germline V gene. V was pared by 2 bases and J by 3 bases, with 3 bases of the junction left unmatched. The CDR3 length is 14 residues. The CDR3: CASSEQREFYEQYF. Here the CDR3 DNA reads TGTGCCAGCAGTGAACAGCGGGAGTTCTACGAGCAGTACTTC.

This clonotype was counted a few times. The gene calls are TRBV11-2 and TRBJ1-1, with D possibly matching TRBD1 (6 bases). The CDR3 sequence is 12 residues long. V lost 4 bases and J lost 7, with 10 bases in between. The germline V gene has CDR1 SGHAT and CDR2 FQNNGV. The CDR3 loop reads CASSSRGNEAFF. Here the CDR3 DNA reads TGTGCCAGCAGCTCGAGGGGGAATGAAGCTTTCTTT.

This clonotype has only a few counts. The rearrangement uses TRBV5-5 and TRBJ2-5; D assignment may be TRBD1 or TRBD2 (6 bases each). CDR3 length: 15 amino acids. The V gene's germline CDR1 is SGHKS and CDR2 YYEKEE (reference sequence). The V gene lost 3 bases and the J gene lost 5 bases, with 17 bases spanning the gap. CDR3 in DNA: TGTGCCAGCAGCTCGCTTTCGGACAGCGGGGAGACCCAGTACTTC. Its protein is CASSSLSDSGETQYF.

This clonotype has just a few counts. The chain recombines TRBV27 with TRBJ2-5, with 10 bases that match TRBD2. The CDR3 runs to 15 residues. Germline loops: CDR1 MNHEY, CDR2 SMNVEV (reference sequence). The V gene end was trimmed by 7 bases and the J gene end by 5 bases; junction bases not matched to a gene: 10. CDR3 in amino acids: CASKSLAGVDETQYF. In DNA form, the CDR3 reads TGTGCCAGCAAGTCTCTAGCGGGAGTAGACGAGACCCAGTACTTC.

V gene TRBV7-6 combines with J gene TRBJ2-7; perhaps D is TRBD1 or TRBD2 (5 bases each). This CDR3 is built from 14 residues. V was clipped by 5 bases and J by 4 bases, with 15 bases between them. Germline-derived CDR1 and CDR2 are SGHVS and FNYEAQ. The CDR3 nucleotides are TGTGCCAGCAGCCCCTGGGGCAGGGAGTACGAGCAGTACTTC. Translated, it gives CASSPWGREYEQYF.

This clonotype has a handful of counts. The V gene is TRBV29-1, the J gene TRBJ2-5; D not certain. The CDR3 loop spans 12 amino acids. Germline V gives CDR1 SQVTM, CDR2 ANQGSEA. CDR3 loop: CRPCVGQETQYF. The DNA of the CDR3 is TGCAGGCCCTGCGTTGGCCAAGAGACCCAGTACTTC. Full variable domain (outside the CDR3, taken from reference TRBV29-1 and TRBJ2-5): SAVISQKPSRDICQRGTSLTIQCQVDSQVTMMFWYRQQPGQSLTLIATANQGSEATYESGFVIDKFPISRPNLTFSTLTVSNMSPEDSSIYLCRPCVGQETQYFGPGTRLLVL.

This clonotype was counted at least ten times. The CDR3 coding sequence is TGTGCCAGCAGCTTAGCCAGGGAATCTTGGTCTGGAAACACCATATATTTT. This codes for CASSLARESWSGNTIYF. The chain has TRBV7-6 and TRBJ1-3; D is perhaps TRBD1 (5 bases). V lost 0 bases to trimming and J lost 1 base, with 13 bases between them. The CDR3 has 17 residues. Germline loops: CDR1 SGHVS, CDR2 FNYEAQ.

V is TRBV28 and J is TRBJ1-1; no clear D gene. CDR3 length: 11 amino acids. Germline V gene lookup returns CDR1 MDHEN and CDR2 SYDVKM. V was trimmed by 7 bases and J by 4 bases, leaving 7 bases between them. CDR3 region: CASKQITEAFF. The CDR3 nucleotides are TGTGCCAGCAAGCAAATCACTGAAGCTTTCTTT. The full variable domain, its missing parts supplied by reference TRBV28 and TRBJ1-1, is DVKVTQSSRYLVKRTGEKVFLECVQDMDHENMFWYRQDPGLGLRLIYFSYDVKMKEKGDIPEGYSVSREKKERFSLILESASTNQTSMYLCASKQITEAFFGQGTRLTVV.

In its sample, this clonotype was seen a few times. This chain uses TRBV10-3 with TRBJ2-1; 14 bases map to TRBD2. V was pared by 10 bases and J by 1 base, with 21 bases of the junction left unmatched. CDR1 and CDR2 from the germline V gene are ENHRY and SYGVKD. This CDR3 spans 21 amino acids. The CDR3 here is CATGRGAGGTSGGDSYNEQFF. The CDR3 nucleotides read TGTGCCACCGGACGGGGGGCAGGAGGGACTAGCGGGGGTGATTCCTACAATGAGCAGTTCTTC.

The chain has TRBV7-9 and TRBJ2-5; 14 nucleotides line up with TRBD2. The germline V gene encodes CDR1 SEHNR and CDR2 FQNEAQ (reference sequence). Trimming at V came to 4 bases and at J to 5 bases, leaving 9 bases not matched to a gene. The CDR3 sequence is 17 residues long. CDR3 nucleotides: TGTGCCAGCAGCTCGACGACTAGCGGGAGGGCCGCGGAGACCCAGTACTTC. Protein: CASSSTTSGRAAETQYF. Based on the CDR3 plus reference TRBV7-9 and TRBJ2-5, the full variable domain is DTGVSQNPRHKITKRGQNVTFRCDPISEHNRLYWYRQTLGQGPEFLTYFQNEAQLEKSRLLSDRFSAERPKGSFSTLEIQRTEQGDSAMYLCASSSTTSGRAAETQYFGPGTRLLVL.

The chain combines TRBV5-1 with TRBJ1-2; 8 bases fit TRBD1. Germline trimming cut 0 bases from V and 3 bases from J; bases unmatched to any gene: 1. Germline V lookup: CDR1 SGHRS, CDR2 YFSETQ. This CDR3 region has 14 residues. The CDR3 region has the DNA TGCGCCAGCAGCTTGGTGACAGGGGACTATGGCTACACCTTC. It translates to CASSLVTGDYGYTF. Together with reference TRBV5-1 and TRBJ1-2, the CDR3 gives the full variable domain: KAGVTQTPRYLIKTRGQQVTLSCSPISGHRSVSWYQQTPGQGLQFLFEYFSETQRNKGNFPGRFSGRQFSNSRSEMNVSTLELGDSALYLCASSLVTGDYGYTFGSGTRLTVV.

The chain combines TRBV30 with TRBJ2-1; tentatively, D is TRBD2 (6 bases). The CDR3 runs 16 residues. With 0 bases removed from V and 1 base from J, the gap between germline ends came to 13 bases. Germline V CDR1 and CDR2: GTSNPN, SVGIG (reference sequence). The CDR3 DNA follows: TGTGCCTGGAGTGTAGAGGCGGGATTATCCTACAATGAGCAGTTCTTC. Protein: CAWSVEAGLSYNEQFF.

This clonotype was picked up a small number of times. V gene TRBV12-3 or TRBV12-4 combines with J gene TRBJ1-1; 7 bases align to TRBD1. The CDR3 is 14 amino acids. Germline trimming cut 4 bases from V and 3 bases from J; bases unmatched to any gene: 5. The DNA for the CDR3 is TGTGCCAGCAGTTCGGGACAGAGCTACACTGAAGCTTTCTTT. The encoded protein is CASSSGQSYTEAFF.

This clonotype has at least ten counts. The V and J genes are TRBV27 and TRBJ1-1; 8 bases agree with TRBD1. The V gene end was trimmed by 8 bases and the J gene end by 7 bases; junction bases not matched to a gene: 15. Per germline, CDR1 MNHEY and CDR2 SMNVEV (reference sequence). The CDR3 length is 15 residues. The CDR3 protein is CASGYKAGGELEAFF. CDR3 nucleotides: TGTGCCAGCGGGTACAAGGCAGGGGGCGAACTTGAAGCTTTCTTT.

This clonotype has more than one count but fewer than ten. This chain joins TRBV11-2 and TRBJ1-1; D gene uncertain. The germline gives CDR1 SGHAT, CDR2 FQNNGV. The CDR3 length is 11 residues. The germline V and J ends were trimmed by 6 bases and 11 bases, with 13 bases remaining between them. The CDR3 coding sequence is TGTGCCAGCAGTTCGGAGGGTAAGGCTTTCTTT. It codes for CASSSEGKAFF. Supplemented by reference TRBV11-2 and TRBJ1-1, the full variable domain reads EAGVAQSPRYKIIEKRQSVAFWCNPISGHATLYWYQQILGQGPKLLIQFQNNGVVDDSQLPKDRFSAERLKGVDSTLKIQPAKLEDSAVYLCASSSEGKAFFGQGTRLTVV.

There are a few counts of this clonotype. The CDR3 DNA reads TGTGCCAGCAGCTTACTCCAGTACGAGCAGTACTTC. It yields the protein CASSLLQYEQYF. The chain employs TRBV7-4 and TRBJ2-7; D gene ambiguous. V gave up 2 bases and J gave up 4 bases, with 6 bases separating them. The CDR3 covers 12 residues. Germline V gives CDR1 SGHVT, CDR2 SQSDAQ.

This clonotype was seen only once. V usage is TRBV5-4 and J usage is TRBJ2-7; 8 bases are a match to TRBD1. V was clipped by 2 bases and J by 5 bases; unmatched bases: 6. Germline-derived CDR1 and CDR2 are SGHNT and YYREEE (reference sequence). CDR3 length: 14 residues. CDR3 sequence (DNA): TGTGCCAGCAGCTTCCGGACAGGGAAAGACGAGCAGTACTTC. Translating it yields CASSFRTGKDEQYF.

This clonotype has a count of ten or more. The CDR3 region has the DNA TGTGCCAGCACAAGCCCCCCGGGGTATAGGATGAACACTGAAGCTTTCTTT. Translation gives CASTSPPGYRMNTEAFF. This chain joins TRBV2 and TRBJ1-1; D is unclear. CDR1 and CDR2 from the germline V gene are SNHLY and FYNNEI. Trimming removed 7 bases from V and 0 bases from J, with 21 bases in between. This CDR3 has 17 residues. The whole variable domain, remainder taken from reference TRBV2 and TRBJ1-1, is EPEVTQTPSHQVTQMGQEVILRCVPISNHLYFYWYRQILGQKVEFLVSFYNNEISEKSEIFDDQFSVERPDGSNFTLKIRSTKLEDSAMYFCASTSPPGYRMNTEAFFGQGTRLTVV.

This clonotype occurred a few times. The chain couples TRBV10-2 to TRBJ1-1; 7 positions agree with TRBD1. This CDR3 spans 11 amino acids. In germline, CDR1 is WSHSY, CDR2 SAAADI. The V and J ends lost 5 bases and 7 bases, in that order; junction bases with no gene match: 1. CDR3 DNA sequence: TGCGCCAGCAGTACAGGGGATGAAGCTTTCTTT. Translation gives CASSTGDEAFF.

The sample holds many counts of this clonotype. The CDR3: CASSISPAGGKYEQYF. In DNA, the CDR3 is TGTGCCAGCAGCATCTCCCCAGCGGGGGGTAAATACGAGCAGTACTTC. V and J are TRBV11-2 and TRBJ2-7; TRBD2 agrees at 9 bases. This CDR3 has 16 amino acids. The ends lost 5 bases at V and 4 bases at J; junction bases unmatched: 12. Germline CDR1 and CDR2: SGHAT and FQNNGV. Supplemented by reference TRBV11-2 and TRBJ2-7, the full variable domain reads EAGVAQSPRYKIIEKRQSVAFWCNPISGHATLYWYQQILGQGPKLLIQFQNNGVVDDSQLPKDRFSAERLKGVDSTLKIQPAKLEDSAVYLCASSISPAGGKYEQYFGPGTRLTVT.